This T cell receptor beta chain was recovered during a study of cytomegalovirus exposure and HLA in healthy donors. Turning to this clone: Antigen unknown.

Germline lookup yields CDR1 MNHEY and CDR2 SMNVEV (reference sequence). The junction had 11 bases not matched to a gene; V was cut back by 0 bases and J by 4 bases. This CDR3 is 17 amino acids long. Study-wide points: When analyzed later, the rates of TCR association showed variation by HLA locus, with DRB1 the most and HLA-C the fewest. Trimming of TCR beta V- and J-genes showed a link, identified in a later analysis, to a missense DCLRE1C variant.

60 Vbeta and 13 Jbeta primers were used in PCR. Profiling relied on immunoSEQ multiplex PCR, and the TCRdb table lists in-frame clones only, not all of them. The sample has around 85,000 clones, about 80% seen once; the top ten hold about 6.8%. The source material was PBMCs. The rearrangement joins TRBV27 to TRBJ1-2, with 7 bases identical to TRBD1. The receptor's source is a man aged 25 to 45 in good health and CMV-seronegative. The DNA for the CDR3 is TGTGCCAGCAGTTTATCGTGGGCAGGGGGATTGAGCTATGGCTACACCTTC. This codes for CASSLSWAGGLSYGYTF.